The rows below give T cell receptor beta chains drawn from one sample of a study of T cell changes during pregnancy in multiple sclerosis. Assay used: immunoSEQ multiplex PCR; TCRdb lists only in-frame clones, some missing. Among nearly 110,000 clones, around 90% were seen once, and the ten largest hold 0.65% to 0.9%. Sequencing was performed on peripheral blood, taken in the third trimester of pregnancy. These receptors came from a female donor in good health, enrolled as a control in a pregnancy study. Both conserved end residues are part of each CDR3. D genes are given only for firm matches. Clone size appears in some rows only: once, few, many, or a class for an expanded clone.

TRBD1	TRBJ1-6	.	TRBV19	TGTGCCAGTAGTATCGGACAGGCTATTAATTCACCCCTCCACTTT	CASSIGQAINSPLHF
.	TRBJ1-1	.	TRBV2	TGTGCCAGCACCTTGGGCCAAAAACCTACTGAAGCTTTCTTT	CASTLGQKPTEAFF
TRBD1	TRBJ2-3	.	TRBV6-5	TGTGCCAGCAGTTACTTACAGGGGATAGATACGCAGTATTTT	CASSYLQGIDTQYF
.	TRBJ2-7	.	TRBV30	TGTGCCTCTCACGGGCGGGCCTACGAGCAGTACTTC	CASHGRAYEQYF
.	TRBJ2-7	.	TRBV9	TGTGCCAGCAGCGTAGGGGGCCACGAGCAGTACTTC	CASSVGGHEQYF
.	TRBJ2-1	.	TRBV7-9	TGTGCCAGCAGCCTCTCGGGGTCCTACAATGAGCAGTTCTTC	CASSLSGSYNEQFF
TRBD1	TRBJ2-7	.	TRBV13	TGTGCCAGCAGCTTTGGGACAGGGGTACGGTACGAGCAGTACTTC	CASSFGTGVRYEQYF
TRBD2	TRBJ2-5	.	TRBV7-2	TGTGCCAGCAGCTTACCGACTAGCGGGGTAGAGACCCAGTACTTC	CASSLPTSGVETQYF
.	TRBJ1-2	.	TRBV18	TGTGCCAGCTCCCCCACAGAGTTTAACTATGGCTACACCTTC	CASSPTEFNYGYTF
.	TRBJ1-3	.	TRBV7-9	TGTGCCAGCAGCTCCAGAAAATCTCCTGGAAACACCATATATTTT	CASSSRKSPGNTIYF
.	TRBJ2-2	.	TRBV6-4	TGTGCCAGCAGCTCCGGGGAAACCGGGGAGCTGTTTTTT	CASSSGETGELFF
TRBD1	TRBJ1-6	.	TRBV19	TGTGCCAGTAGTACCACAACGACAGGGGTTTTTGATTCACCCCTCCACTTT	CASSTTTTGVFDSPLHF
.	TRBJ1-1	.	TRBV11-2	TGTGCCAGCAGCCCGCGAGCCCCGAACACTGAAGCTTTCTTT	CASSPRAPNTEAFF
TRBD1	TRBJ1-1	.	TRBV4-3	TGCGCCAGCAGCCAAGACACCCAGACAGGGTATGCGGCTTTCTTT	CASSQDTQTGYAAFF
.	TRBJ1-4	once	TRBV6-5	TGTGCCAGCAGTCAAAGCAGGAGGGGACTTCGAAAACTGTTTTTT	CASSQSRRGLRKLFF
TRBD1	TRBJ2-7	.	TRBV5-1	TGCGCCAGCAGCAGTGAGGACAGGGTAGTCGACGAGCAGTACTTC	CASSSEDRVVDEQYF
TRBD1	TRBJ2-5	.	TRBV6-1	TGTGCCAGCAGTGAAAGAGGACAGGGCTTAGGGAGGCAAGAGACCCAGTACTTC	CASSERGQGLGRQETQYF
TRBD1	TRBJ2-5	.	TRBV11-2	TGTGCCAGCAGCTTTGGAATGACAGGGGACGTAGAGACCCAGTACTTC	CASSFGMTGDVETQYF
TRBD1	TRBJ1-1	.	TRBV23-1	TGCGCCAGCAGCGTTAGGACAGGTAGACCGATGAACACTGAAGCTTTCTTT	CASSVRTGRPMNTEAFF
.	TRBJ2-7	.	TRBV7-3	TGTGCCAGCAGCCCCAGAGGGGGAATTTACGCCTACGAGCAGTACTTC	CASSPRGGIYAYEQYF
TRBD1	TRBJ1-2	once	TRBV6-5	TGTGCCAGCAGTGGAGGACAGGGGGCCGATGGCTACACCTTC	CASSGGQGADGYTF
TRBD2	TRBJ2-3	.	TRBV7-2	TGTGCCAGCAGCCTCTGGACTAGCGGGGGTAACACAGATACGCAGTATTTT	CASSLWTSGGNTDTQYF
TRBD2	TRBJ2-7	.	TRBV15	TGTGCCACCAGCAGAGACCTCCCGGGGGGGGGCGGCGAGCAGTACTTC	CATSRDLPGGGGEQYF
TRBD2	TRBJ2-1	once	TRBV5-1	TGCGCCAGCAGCCCCGTCCGGGGGGGAGACAATGAGCAGTTCTTC	CASSPVRGGDNEQFF
.	TRBJ1-1	.	TRBV19	TGTGCCAGTAGTACCCCCCTACAGGGCACTGAAGCTTTCTTT	CASSTPLQGTEAFF
.	TRBJ1-4	.	TRBV6-4	TGTGCCAGCAGTCCGGGCAGGATCCTAGAGGGTGAAAAACTGTTTTTT	CASSPGRILEGEKLFF
.	TRBJ2-5	.	TRBV19	TGTGCCAGTAGTATAATGTTACGGGAGACCCAGTACTTC	CASSIMLRETQYF
.	TRBJ1-1	.	TRBV5-1	TGCGCCAGCAGCTTTCAGGCAGGGCAACCTGAAGCTTTCTTT	CASSFQAGQPEAFF
.	TRBJ1-1	once	TRBV5-3	TGTGCCAGAAGCCCGGACGGGAGGTGGTGCACTGAAGCTTTCTTT	CARSPDGRWCTEAFF